This TCR beta chain emerged from a study of T cell repertoires in cytomegalovirus infection. For the study at large: It can be stated that public TCR beta signatures indicated CMV infection as well as a matching HLA type. Study findings and constraints: HLA-C-restricted CMV-specific TCR beta clonotypes prevailed in the ex vivo response. Of the TCR beta families, the public ones yielded a cumulative frequency that identified carriers of CMV plus the relevant HLA.

This clonotype has only a few counts. Its cognate antigen is unknown. Germline loops: CDR1 MDHEN, CDR2 SYDVKM. V shed 2 bases and J shed 4 bases, with 14 bases lying between them. This CDR3 spans 15 amino acids. TCRdb reanalysed the reads using MiXCR and keeps one entry per CDR3 protein. The table includes about 260,000 distinct CDR3 sequences, approximately 14% detected once. Sequenced material: PBMCs. The TCR originated in a human donor in good health (CMV status not recorded). Some clones in this sample may be carry-over from other donors' samples. The chain carries TRBV28 and TRBJ1-2; perhaps TRBD1 as D (5 bases). Here the CDR3 reads CASSLQGSAGYGYTF. CDR3 coding DNA: TGTGCCAGCAGTTTACAGGGATCCGCGGGCTATGGCTACACCTTC.